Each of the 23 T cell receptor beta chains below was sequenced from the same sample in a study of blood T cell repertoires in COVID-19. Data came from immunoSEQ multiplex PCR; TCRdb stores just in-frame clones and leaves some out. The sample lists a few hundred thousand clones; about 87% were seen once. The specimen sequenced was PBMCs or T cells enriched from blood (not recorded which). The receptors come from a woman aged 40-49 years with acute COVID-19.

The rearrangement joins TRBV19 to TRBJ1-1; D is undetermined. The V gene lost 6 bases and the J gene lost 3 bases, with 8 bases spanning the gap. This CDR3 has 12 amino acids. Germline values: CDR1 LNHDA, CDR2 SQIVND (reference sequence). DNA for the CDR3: TGTGCCAGTAGACGCGGGGACACTGAAGCTTTCTTT. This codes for CASRRGDTEAFF.

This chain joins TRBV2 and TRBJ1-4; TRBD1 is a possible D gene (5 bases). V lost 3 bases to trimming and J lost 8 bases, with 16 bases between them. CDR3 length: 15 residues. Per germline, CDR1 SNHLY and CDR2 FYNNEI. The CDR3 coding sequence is TGTGCCAGCAGTGATGGGGGGGAAGGACAAGAAAAACTGTTTTTT. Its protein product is CASSDGGEGQEKLFF.

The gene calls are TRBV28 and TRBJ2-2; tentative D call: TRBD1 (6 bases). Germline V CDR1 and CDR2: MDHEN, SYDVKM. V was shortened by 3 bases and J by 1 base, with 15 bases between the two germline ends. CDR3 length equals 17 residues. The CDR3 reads CASSFKQGHLNTGELFF. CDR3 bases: TGTGCCAGCAGTTTTAAGCAGGGACACCTGAACACCGGGGAGCTGTTTTTT.

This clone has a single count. CDR3 in amino acids: CASSLGAPSGTYEQYV. The CDR3 DNA is TGTGCCAGCAGCTTGGGGGCTCCTAGCGGAACCTACGAGCAGTACGTC. This sequence joins TRBV5-6 and TRBJ2-7, with 7 bases fitting TRBD2. The CDR3 is 16 amino acids. V dropped 0 bases and J dropped 2; count of bases not matched to a gene: 8. In germline, CDR1 is SGHDT, CDR2 YYEEEE.

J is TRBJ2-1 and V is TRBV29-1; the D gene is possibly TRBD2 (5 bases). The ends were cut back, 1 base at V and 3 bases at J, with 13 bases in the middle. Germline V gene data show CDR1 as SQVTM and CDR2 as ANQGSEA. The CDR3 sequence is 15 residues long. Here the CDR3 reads CSVEAERSHYNEQFF. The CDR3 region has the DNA TGCAGCGTTGAAGCTGAGCGGAGCCACTACAATGAGCAGTTCTTC.

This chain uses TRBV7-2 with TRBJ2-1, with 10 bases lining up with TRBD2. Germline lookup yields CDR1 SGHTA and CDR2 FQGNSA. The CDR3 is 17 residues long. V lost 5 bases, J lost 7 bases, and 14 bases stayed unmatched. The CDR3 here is CASSKYLPSGSINEQFF. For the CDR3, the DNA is TGTGCCAGCAGCAAATACCTCCCTAGCGGGAGTATTAATGAGCAGTTCTTC.

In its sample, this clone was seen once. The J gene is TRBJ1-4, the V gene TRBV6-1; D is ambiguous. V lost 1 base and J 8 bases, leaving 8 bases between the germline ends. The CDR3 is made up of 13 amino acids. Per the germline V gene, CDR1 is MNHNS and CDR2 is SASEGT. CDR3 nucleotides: TGTGCCAGCAGTGAAGTACTTTCGGAAAAACTGTTTTTT. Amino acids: CASSEVLSEKLFF.

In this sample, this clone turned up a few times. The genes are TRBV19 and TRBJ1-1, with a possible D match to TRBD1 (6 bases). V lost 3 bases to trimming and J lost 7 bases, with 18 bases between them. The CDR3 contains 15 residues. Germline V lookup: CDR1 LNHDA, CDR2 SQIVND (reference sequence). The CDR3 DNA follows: TGTGCCAGTAGTATTAGGGGCCCAGGGGCGAATGAAGCTTTCTTT. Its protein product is CASSIRGPGANEAFF.

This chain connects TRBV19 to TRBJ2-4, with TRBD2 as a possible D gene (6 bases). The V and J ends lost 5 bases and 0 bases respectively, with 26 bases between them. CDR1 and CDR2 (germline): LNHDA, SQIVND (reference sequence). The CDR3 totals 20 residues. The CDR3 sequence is CASSAPIGGWVPLAKNIQYF. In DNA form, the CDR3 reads TGTGCCAGTAGTGCACCAATTGGAGGGTGGGTCCCTCTAGCCAAAAACATTCAGTACTTC.

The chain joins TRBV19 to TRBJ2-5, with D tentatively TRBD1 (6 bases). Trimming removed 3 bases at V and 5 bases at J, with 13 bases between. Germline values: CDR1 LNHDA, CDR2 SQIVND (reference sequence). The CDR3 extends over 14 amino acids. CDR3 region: CASSMFGTSETQYF. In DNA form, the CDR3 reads TGTGCCAGTAGTATGTTCGGGACATCGGAGACCCAGTACTTC.

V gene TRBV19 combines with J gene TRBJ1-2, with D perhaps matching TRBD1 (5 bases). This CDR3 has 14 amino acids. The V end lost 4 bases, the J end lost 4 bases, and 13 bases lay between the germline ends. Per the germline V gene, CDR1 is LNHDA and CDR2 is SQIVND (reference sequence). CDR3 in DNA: TGTGCCAGTAGTAGGGATGACAGCCTCTATGGCTACACCTTC. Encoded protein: CASSRDDSLYGYTF.

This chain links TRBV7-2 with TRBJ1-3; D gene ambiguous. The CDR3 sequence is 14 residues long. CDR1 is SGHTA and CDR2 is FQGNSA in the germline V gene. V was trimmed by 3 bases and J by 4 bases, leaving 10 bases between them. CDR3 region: CASSFGFIGNTIYF. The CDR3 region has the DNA TGTGCCAGCAGCTTCGGGTTTATCGGAAACACCATATATTTT.

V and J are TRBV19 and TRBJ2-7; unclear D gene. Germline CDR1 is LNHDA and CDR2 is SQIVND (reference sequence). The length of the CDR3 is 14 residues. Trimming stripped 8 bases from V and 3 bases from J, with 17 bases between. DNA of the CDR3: TGTGCCAGTTCTAGTATCCAAGCAAACTACGAGCAGTACTTC. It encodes CASSSIQANYEQYF.

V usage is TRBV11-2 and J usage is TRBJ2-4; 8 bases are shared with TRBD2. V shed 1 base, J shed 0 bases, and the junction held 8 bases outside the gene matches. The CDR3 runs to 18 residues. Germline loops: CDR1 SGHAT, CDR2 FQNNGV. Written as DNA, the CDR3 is TGTGCCAGCAGCTTAGGGCGGGAGGCAGGACTAGCCAAAAACATTCAGTACTTC. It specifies CASSLGREAGLAKNIQYF.

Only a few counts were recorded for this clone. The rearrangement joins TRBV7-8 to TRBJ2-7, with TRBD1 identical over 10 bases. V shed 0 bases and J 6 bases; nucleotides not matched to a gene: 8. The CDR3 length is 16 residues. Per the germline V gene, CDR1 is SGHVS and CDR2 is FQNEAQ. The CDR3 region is CASSLAVPGTGAEQYF. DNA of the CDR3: TGTGCCAGCAGCTTAGCAGTCCCCGGGACAGGGGCCGAGCAGTACTTC.

The CDR3 region is CASSLPGQQGSPLHF. The CDR3 DNA follows: TGTGCCAGCAGTTTACCGGGACAGCAAGGATCACCCCTCCACTTT. The chain recombines TRBV6-2 or TRBV6-3 with TRBJ1-6, with TRBD1 matching over 7 bases. This CDR3 region has 15 residues. The junction had 10 bases not matched to a gene; V was cut back by 4 bases and J by 10 bases. Germline values: CDR1 MNHEY, CDR2 SVGEGT.

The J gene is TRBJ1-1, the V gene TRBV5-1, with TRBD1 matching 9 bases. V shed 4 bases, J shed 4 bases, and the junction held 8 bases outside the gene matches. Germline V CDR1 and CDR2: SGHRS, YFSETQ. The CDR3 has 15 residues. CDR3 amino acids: CASSGSQGAGTEAFF. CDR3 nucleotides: TGCGCCAGCAGCGGATCACAGGGGGCCGGCACTGAAGCTTTCTTT.

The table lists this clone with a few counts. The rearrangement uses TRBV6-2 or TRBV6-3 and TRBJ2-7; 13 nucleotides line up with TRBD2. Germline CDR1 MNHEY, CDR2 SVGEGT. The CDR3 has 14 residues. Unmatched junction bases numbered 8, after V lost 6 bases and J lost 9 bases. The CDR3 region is CASSWTSGSVRQYV. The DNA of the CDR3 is TGTGCCAGCAGCTGGACTAGCGGGAGTGTACGGCAGTACGTC.

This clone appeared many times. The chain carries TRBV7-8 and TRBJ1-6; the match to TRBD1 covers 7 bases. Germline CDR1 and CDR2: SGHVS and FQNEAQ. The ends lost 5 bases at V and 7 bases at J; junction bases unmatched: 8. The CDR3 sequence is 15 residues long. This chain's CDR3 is CASSPFGQENSPLHF. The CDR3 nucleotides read TGTGCCAGCAGCCCGTTCGGACAGGAGAATTCACCCCTCCACTTT.

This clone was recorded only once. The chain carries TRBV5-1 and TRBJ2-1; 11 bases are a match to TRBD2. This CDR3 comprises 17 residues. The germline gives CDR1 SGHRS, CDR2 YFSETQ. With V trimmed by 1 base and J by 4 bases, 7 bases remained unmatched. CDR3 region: CASSLNSGGANYNEQFF. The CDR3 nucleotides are TGCGCCAGCAGCTTGAATAGCGGGGGGGCAAATTACAATGAGCAGTTCTTC. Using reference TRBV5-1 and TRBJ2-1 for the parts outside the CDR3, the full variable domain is KAGVTQTPRYLIKTRGQQVTLSCSPISGHRSVSWYQQTPGQGLQFLFEYFSETQRNKGNFPGRFSGRQFSNSRSEMNVSTLELGDSALYLCASSLNSGGANYNEQFFGPGTRLTVL.

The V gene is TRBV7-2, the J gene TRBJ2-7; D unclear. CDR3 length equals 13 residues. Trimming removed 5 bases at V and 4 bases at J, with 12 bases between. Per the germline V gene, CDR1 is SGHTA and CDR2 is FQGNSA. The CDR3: CASSPGHLYEQYF. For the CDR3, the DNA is TGTGCCAGCAGCCCAGGCCATTTATACGAGCAGTACTTC. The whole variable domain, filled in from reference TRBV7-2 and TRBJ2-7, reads GAGVSQSPSNKVTEKGKDVELRCDPISGHTALYWYRQSLGQGLEFLIYFQGNSAPDKSGLPSDRFSAERTGGSVSTLTIQRTQQEDSAVYLCASSPGHLYEQYFGPGTRLTVT.

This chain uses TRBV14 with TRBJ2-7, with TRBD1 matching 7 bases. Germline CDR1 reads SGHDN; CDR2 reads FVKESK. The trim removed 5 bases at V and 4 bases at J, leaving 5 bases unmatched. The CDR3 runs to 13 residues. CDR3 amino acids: CASSSGTAYEQYV. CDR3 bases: TGTGCCAGCAGCTCCGGGACAGCGTACGAGCAGTACGTC.

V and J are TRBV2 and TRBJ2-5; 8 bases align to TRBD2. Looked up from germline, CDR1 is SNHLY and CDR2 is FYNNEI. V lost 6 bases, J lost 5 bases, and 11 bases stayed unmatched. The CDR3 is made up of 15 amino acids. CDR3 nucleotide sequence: TGTGCCAGCAGCCGTAGCGGGGCGGGCGGGGAGACCCAGTACTTC. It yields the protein CASSRSGAGGETQYF. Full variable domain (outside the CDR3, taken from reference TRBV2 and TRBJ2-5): EPEVTQTPSHQVTQMGQEVILRCVPISNHLYFYWYRQILGQKVEFLVSFYNNEISEKSEIFDDQFSVERPDGSNFTLKIRSTKLEDSAMYFCASSRSGAGGETQYFGPGTRLLVL.